This entry concerns a single TCR beta chain. As yet, its antigen is unknown. The DNA is left out, because the CDR3 cannot be placed on it with certainty; the CDR3 is given as TCRdb lists it. Germline V CDR1 and CDR2: MNHNS, SASEGT. The CDR3 region is 16 residues in length, termini included. The record originates from a study of blood T cells in healthy people across ages. Study results and limitations: Diversity estimated from one million T cells was considered an underestimate. The study found more naive CD4+ cells and higher diversity in long-lived than aged donors. Measured against age, TCR beta diversity per million T cells decreased in a roughly linear manner.

Alongside a J-beta primer mix, a sample-barcoded 5' primer served in a second PCR lasting roughly 7 to 11 cycles. Every sample gave at least 3 million paired-end reads containing CDR3. From the 5' RACE reads, TCRdb called clonotypes with MiXCR, one entry per CDR3 protein. The repertoire consists of around 900,000 distinct CDR3 sequences, with less than 35% occurring once and the leading ten covering around 15%. The chain recombines TRBV6-1 with TRBJ2-6; TRBD1, as called in the table, went unchecked against the DNA. The clonotype was recovered from a woman aged 80 or older in good health. The sample consisted of blood. Here the CDR3 reads CASNPGWGSGANVRTF.